This TCR beta chain came from a study of OX40 agonist ivuxolimab in advanced cancers. For context, the study as a whole: Ivuxolimab was a fully human IgG2 agonistic monoclonal antibody targeting the costimulatory receptor OX40 (CD134). Of the roughly 54 dose-escalation patients, hepatocellular carcinoma was present in roughly 19, melanoma in approximately 15, renal cell carcinoma in 9 and head and neck cancer in 9. Three dose-escalation patients achieved partial responses, one with hepatocellular carcinoma and two with cutaneous melanoma. The monotherapy dose-escalation portion (N of about 50 patients) of the phase I ivuxolimab trial is reported in the paper. Patients were allowed to have had prior anti-PD-1, anti-PD-L1 or anti-CTLA-4 therapy, and around 43% of the dose-escalation patients had been treated with checkpoint inhibitors. Intravenous ivuxolimab was administered to patients every 2 weeks at six dose levels: 0.01, 0.1, 0.3, 1.5, 3 and 10 mg/kg. The point of sequencing TCRbeta in the periphery was to test whether ivuxolimab changed TCR sequence diversity and drove clonal T-cell expansion. A male proportion of 75% to 85% and a mean age of around 60 years, ranging from 23 to 79, were recorded for the dose-escalation cohort.

Patients with autoimmune disease history or receiving systemic immunosuppression were excluded from the trial. Peripheral blood for TCR sequencing was collected from all dose cohorts at baseline, on cycle 4 day 1, and on cycle 7 day 1. The samples were taken from a phase I, first-in-human, multicenter, open-label dose-escalation trial of ivuxolimab. Adults with locally advanced or metastatic melanoma, renal cell carcinoma, hepatocellular carcinoma or head and neck squamous cell carcinoma were enrolled in the trial. CD4+ and CD8+ T cells were sorted separately from peripheral blood before TCR sequencing. Genomic DNA was isolated from the sorted cells so that the TCRbeta CDR3 region could be sequenced. TCRbeta CDR3 regions were sequenced using the immunoSEQ Assay. This is the immuneACCESS table as TCRdb keeps it, with only in-frame sequences that have V and J called. A part of the clones is gone; compared with another copy, unresolved V genes explain less than half, and the rest is unexplained. The sample data list under 75,000 clones, and 80% to 90% of these were observed just once. Of the sample, 0.65% to 0.9% is held by the ten largest clones.

On this clone itself: No antigen is known for it. No per-base quality is available; no much larger clone lies one base away.

V loses 5 bases of germline sequence and J loses 0 bases, and the interval between the two ends is 8 bases. Reading the germline V gene gives CDR1 SGHTA and CDR2 FQGNSA. The CDR3 runs 14 amino acids, cysteine and phenylalanine included. Of all the DNA, just the CDR3 is kept, 42 bases in frame from base 1. General conclusions and limits of the study: At doses from 0.1 to 3.0 mg/kg, clonal expansion was seen in both CD4+ and CD8+ blood T cells between baseline and week 6. After ivuxolimab, more expanded clones were found on average in CD8+ T cells than in CD4+ T cells. Which antigens the clonally expanded peripheral T cells were specific for was not determined. Low levels of normalized T-cell clonal expansion were also seen in some patients who did not respond. In partial responders in the 0.1-3.0 mg/kg groups, normalized peripheral clonal expansion was found to be among the lowest, especially among CD8+ T cells.

The specimen comprised CD4+ or CD8+ T cells sorted from blood, sampled in a trial of the OX40 agonist ivuxolimab. In this chain, TRBV7-2 is recombined with TRBJ1-5; no D gene can be assigned with confidence. This sequence was found in an adult with an advanced solid tumor such as melanoma, head and neck, liver or kidney cancer. The CDR3: CASSPWSSNQPQHF. The bases read TGTGCCAGCAGCCCCTGGAGTAGCAATCAGCCCCAGCATTTT.